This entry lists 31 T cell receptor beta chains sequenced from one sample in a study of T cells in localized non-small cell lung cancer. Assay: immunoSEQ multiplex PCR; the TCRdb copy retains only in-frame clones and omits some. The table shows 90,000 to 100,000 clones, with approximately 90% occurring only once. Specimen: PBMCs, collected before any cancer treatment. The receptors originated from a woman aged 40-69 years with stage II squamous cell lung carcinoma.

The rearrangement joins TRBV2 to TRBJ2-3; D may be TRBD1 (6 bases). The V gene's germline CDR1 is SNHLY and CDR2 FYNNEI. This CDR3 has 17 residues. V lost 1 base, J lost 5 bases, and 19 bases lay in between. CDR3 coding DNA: TGTGCCAGCAGTGAAGTGGGGTGGGGGCCTCTGGGAGATACGCAGTATTTT. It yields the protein CASSEVGWGPLGDTQYF.

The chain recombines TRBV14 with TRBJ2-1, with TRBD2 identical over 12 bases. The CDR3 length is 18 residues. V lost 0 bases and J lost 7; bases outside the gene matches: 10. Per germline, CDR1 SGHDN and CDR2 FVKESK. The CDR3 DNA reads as TGTGCCAGCAGCCAAGATAGCGGACTAGCGGGAAATGAGAATGAGCAGTTCTTC. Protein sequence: CASSQDSGLAGNENEQFF.

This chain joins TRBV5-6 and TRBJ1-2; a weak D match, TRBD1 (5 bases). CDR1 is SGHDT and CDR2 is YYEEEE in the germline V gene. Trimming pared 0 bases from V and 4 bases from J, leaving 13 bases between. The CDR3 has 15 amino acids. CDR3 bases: TGTGCCAGCAGCTTGGTGAAGGGGCCAGGCTATGGCTACACCTTC. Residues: CASSLVKGPGYGYTF.

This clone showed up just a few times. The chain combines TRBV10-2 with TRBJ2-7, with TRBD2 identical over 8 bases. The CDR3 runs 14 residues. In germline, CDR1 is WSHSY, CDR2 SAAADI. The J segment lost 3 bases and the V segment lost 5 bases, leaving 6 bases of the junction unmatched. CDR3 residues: CASSYSGEIYEQYF. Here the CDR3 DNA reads TGCGCCAGCAGTTATAGCGGGGAGATCTACGAGCAGTACTTC.

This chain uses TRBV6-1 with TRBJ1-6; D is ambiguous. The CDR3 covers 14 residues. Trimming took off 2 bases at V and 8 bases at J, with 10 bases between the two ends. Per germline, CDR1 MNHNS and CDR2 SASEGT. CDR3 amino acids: CASSEIRSDSPLHF. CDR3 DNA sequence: TGTGCCAGCAGTGAAATAAGGAGCGATTCACCCCTCCACTTT.

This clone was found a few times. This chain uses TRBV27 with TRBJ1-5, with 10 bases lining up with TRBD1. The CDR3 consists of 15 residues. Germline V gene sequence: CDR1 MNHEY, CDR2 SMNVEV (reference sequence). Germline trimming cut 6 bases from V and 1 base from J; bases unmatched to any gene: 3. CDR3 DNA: TGTGCCAGCAGCTTGGGACAGGGGAGCAATCAGCCCCAGCATTTT. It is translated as CASSLGQGSNQPQHF.

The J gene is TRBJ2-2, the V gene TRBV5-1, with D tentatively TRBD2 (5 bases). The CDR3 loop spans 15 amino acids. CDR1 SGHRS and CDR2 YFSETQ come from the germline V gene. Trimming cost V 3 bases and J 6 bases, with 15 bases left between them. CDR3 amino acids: CASSYGLSDPGELFF. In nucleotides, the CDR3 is TGCGCCAGCAGCTATGGACTGTCAGACCCCGGGGAGCTGTTTTTT.

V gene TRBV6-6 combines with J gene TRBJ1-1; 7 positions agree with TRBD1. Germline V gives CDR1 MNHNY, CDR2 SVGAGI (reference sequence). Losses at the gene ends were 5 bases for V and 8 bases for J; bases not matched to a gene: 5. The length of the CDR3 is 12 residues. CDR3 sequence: CASSRGDREAFF. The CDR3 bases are TGTGCCAGCAGTCGGGGGGACAGAGAAGCTTTCTTT.

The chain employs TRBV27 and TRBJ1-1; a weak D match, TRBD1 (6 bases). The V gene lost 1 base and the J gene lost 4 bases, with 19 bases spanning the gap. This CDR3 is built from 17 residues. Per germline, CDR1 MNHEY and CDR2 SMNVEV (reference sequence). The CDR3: CASSLYLGEGVGTEAFF. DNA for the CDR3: TGTGCCAGCAGTTTATATTTGGGGGAGGGGGTGGGCACTGAAGCTTTCTTT.

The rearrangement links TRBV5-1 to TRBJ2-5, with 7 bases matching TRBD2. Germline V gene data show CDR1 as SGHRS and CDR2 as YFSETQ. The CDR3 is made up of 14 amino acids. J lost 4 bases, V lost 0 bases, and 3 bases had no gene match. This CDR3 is CASSLGTSTETQYF. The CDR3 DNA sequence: TGCGCCAGCAGCTTGGGGACTAGTACAGAGACCCAGTACTTC.

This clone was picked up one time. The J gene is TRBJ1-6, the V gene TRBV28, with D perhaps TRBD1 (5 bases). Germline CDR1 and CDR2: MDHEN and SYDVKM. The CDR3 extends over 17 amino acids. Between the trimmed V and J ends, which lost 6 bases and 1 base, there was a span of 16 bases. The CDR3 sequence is CASSPSGRGSYNSPLHF. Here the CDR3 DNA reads TGTGCCAGCAGCCCTTCAGGGAGAGGGTCCTATAATTCACCCCTCCACTTT.

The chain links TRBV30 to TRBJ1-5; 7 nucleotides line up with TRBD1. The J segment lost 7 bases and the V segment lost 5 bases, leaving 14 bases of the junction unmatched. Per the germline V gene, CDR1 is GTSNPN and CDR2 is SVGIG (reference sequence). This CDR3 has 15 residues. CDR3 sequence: CAWGYRRQGRQPQHF. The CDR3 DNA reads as TGTGCCTGGGGGTACCGGAGACAGGGTCGGCAGCCCCAGCATTTT.

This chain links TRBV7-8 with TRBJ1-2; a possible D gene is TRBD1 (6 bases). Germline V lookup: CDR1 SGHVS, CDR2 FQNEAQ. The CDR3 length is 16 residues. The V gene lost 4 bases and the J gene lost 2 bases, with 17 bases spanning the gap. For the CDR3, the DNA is TGTGCCAGCAGCTCCAGGCGCAGGGGATCCAACTATGGCTACACCTTC. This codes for CASSSRRRGSNYGYTF.

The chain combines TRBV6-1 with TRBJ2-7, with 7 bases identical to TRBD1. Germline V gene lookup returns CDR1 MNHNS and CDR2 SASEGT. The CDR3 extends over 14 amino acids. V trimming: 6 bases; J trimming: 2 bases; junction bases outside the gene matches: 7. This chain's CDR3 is CASRPLTGTYEQYF. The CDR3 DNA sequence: TGTGCCAGCAGACCTTTGACAGGGACCTACGAGCAGTACTTC.

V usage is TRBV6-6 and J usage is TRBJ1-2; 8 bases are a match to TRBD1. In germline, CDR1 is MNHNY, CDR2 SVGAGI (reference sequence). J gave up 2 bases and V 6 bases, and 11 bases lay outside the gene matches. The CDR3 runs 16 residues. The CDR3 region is CASRDETTGANYGYTF. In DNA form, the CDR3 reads TGTGCCAGCAGGGACGAGACGACAGGGGCCAACTATGGCTACACCTTC.

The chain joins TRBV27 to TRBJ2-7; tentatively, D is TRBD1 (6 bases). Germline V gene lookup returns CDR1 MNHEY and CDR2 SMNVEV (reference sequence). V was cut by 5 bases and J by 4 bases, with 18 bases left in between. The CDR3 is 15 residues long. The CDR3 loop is CASSPTVRGSYEQYF. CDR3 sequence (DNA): TGTGCCAGCAGTCCTACGGTCAGGGGATCGTACGAGCAGTACTTC.

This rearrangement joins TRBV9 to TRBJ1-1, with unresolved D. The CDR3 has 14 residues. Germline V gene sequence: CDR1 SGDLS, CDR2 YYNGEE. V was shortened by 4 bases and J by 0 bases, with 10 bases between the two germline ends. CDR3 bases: TGTGCCAGCAGCCCCCGGGCGGTGAACACTGAAGCTTTCTTT. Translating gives CASSPRAVNTEAFF.

As DNA, the CDR3 is TGTGCCAGCAGCGTAGGGGACCTAGCGGGATTTCAAGAGACCCAGTACTTC. Residues: CASSVGDLAGFQETQYF. The rearrangement uses TRBV9 and TRBJ2-5; TRBD2 aligns across 9 bases. The germline gives CDR1 SGDLS, CDR2 YYNGEE. The CDR3 is 17 amino acids. V was clipped by 0 bases and J by 2 bases; unmatched bases: 8.

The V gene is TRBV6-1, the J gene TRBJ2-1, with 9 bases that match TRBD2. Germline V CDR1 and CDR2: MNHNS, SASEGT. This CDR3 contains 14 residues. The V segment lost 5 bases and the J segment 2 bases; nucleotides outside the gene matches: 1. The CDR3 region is CASSRLAAYNEQFF. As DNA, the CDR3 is TGTGCCAGCAGTCGACTAGCGGCCTACAATGAGCAGTTCTTC.

The CDR3 region is CASSLYVGTDQPQHF. The CDR3, as DNA: TGTGCCAGCAGCTTGTATGTCGGGACAGATCAGCCCCAGCATTTT. The V gene is TRBV5-6, the J gene TRBJ1-5; 7 bases map to TRBD1. The CDR3 is made up of 15 amino acids. After removal of 1 base from V and 5 bases from J, the junction contained 6 bases not matched to a gene. Looked up from germline, CDR1 is SGHDT and CDR2 is YYEEEE.

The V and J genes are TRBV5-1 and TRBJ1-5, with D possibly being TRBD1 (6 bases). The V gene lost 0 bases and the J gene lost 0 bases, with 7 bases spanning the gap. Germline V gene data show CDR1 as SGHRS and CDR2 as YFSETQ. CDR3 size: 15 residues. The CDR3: CASSLGDNSNQPQHF. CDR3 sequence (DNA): TGCGCCAGCAGCTTGGGGGACAATAGCAATCAGCCCCAGCATTTT.

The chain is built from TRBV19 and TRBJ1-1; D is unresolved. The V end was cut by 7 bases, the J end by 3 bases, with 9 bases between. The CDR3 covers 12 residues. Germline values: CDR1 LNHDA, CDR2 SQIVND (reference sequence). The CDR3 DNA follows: TGTGCCAGTATAGGGTCGTACACTGAAGCTTTCTTT. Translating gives CASIGSYTEAFF.

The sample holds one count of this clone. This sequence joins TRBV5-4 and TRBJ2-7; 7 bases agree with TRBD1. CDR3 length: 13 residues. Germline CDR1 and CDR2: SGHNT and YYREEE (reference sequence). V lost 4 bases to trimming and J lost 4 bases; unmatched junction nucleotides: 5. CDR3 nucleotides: TGTGCCAGCAGCCGTCAGGGGGTTTACGAGCAGTACTTC. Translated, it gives CASSRQGVYEQYF.

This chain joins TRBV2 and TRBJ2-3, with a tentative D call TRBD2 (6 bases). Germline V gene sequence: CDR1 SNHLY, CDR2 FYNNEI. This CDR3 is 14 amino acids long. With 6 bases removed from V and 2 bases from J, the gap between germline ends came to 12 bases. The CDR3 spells CASRPGLYTDTQYF. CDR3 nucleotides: TGTGCCAGCAGACCAGGACTATACACAGATACGCAGTATTTT.

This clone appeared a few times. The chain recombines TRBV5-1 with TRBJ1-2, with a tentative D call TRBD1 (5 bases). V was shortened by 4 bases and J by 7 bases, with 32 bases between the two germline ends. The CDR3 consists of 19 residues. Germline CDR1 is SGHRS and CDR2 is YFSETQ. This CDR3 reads CASSPKVGGSQNLLAGYTF. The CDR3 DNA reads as TGCGCCAGCAGCCCAAAAGTGGGGGGGAGTCAAAATCTACTTGCTGGCTACACCTTC. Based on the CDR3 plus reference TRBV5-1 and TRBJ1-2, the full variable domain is KAGVTQTPRYLIKTRGQQVTLSCSPISGHRSVSWYQQTPGQGLQFLFEYFSETQRNKGNFPGRFSGRQFSNSRSEMNVSTLELGDSALYLCASSPKVGGSQNLLAGYTFGSGTRLTVV.

The CDR3 DNA reads TGTGCCAGCAGGCATAGGGGAGGCACCAACTACGAGCAGTACTTC. This encodes CASRHRGGTNYEQYF. The rearrangement joins TRBV6-1 to TRBJ2-7, with D possibly TRBD2 on 6 matching bases. Germline V CDR1 and CDR2: MNHNS, SASEGT. This CDR3 is built from 15 residues. V was shortened by 6 bases and J by 3 bases, with 18 bases between the two germline ends.

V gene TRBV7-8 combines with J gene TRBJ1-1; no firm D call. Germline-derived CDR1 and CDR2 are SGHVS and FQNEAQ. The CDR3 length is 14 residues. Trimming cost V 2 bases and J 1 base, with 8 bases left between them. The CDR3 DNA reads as TGTGCCAGCAGCTTAATCCGGAAGAACACTGAAGCTTTCTTT. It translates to CASSLIRKNTEAFF.

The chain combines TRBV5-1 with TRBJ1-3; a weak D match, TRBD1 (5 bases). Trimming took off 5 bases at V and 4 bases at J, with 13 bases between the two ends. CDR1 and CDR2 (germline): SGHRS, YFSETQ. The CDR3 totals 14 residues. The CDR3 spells CASRPTGGGNTIYF. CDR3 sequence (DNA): TGCGCCAGCAGACCTACAGGAGGCGGAAACACCATATATTTT.

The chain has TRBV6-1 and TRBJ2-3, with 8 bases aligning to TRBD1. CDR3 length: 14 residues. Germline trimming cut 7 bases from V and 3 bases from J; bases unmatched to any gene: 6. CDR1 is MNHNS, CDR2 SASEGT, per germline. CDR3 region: CASKTGTGTDTQYF. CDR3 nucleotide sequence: TGTGCCAGCAAAACTGGGACAGGAACAGATACGCAGTATTTT.

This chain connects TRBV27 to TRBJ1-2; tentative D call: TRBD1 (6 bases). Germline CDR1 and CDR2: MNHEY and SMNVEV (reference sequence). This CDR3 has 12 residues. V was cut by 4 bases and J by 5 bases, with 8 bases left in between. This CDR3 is CASSSTGYGYTF. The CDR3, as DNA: TGTGCCAGCAGTTCAACAGGGTATGGCTACACCTTC.

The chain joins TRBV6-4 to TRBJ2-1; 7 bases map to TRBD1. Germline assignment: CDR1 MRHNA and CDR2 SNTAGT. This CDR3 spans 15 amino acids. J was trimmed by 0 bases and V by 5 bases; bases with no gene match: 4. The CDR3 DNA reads TGTGCCAGCAGTAAGACAGGGAGCTCCTACAATGAGCAGTTCTTC. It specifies CASSKTGSSYNEQFF.